The rows below give T cell receptor beta chains drawn from one sample of a study of blood T cell repertoires in COVID-19. The method was immunoSEQ multiplex PCR; TCRdb's version includes in-frame clones alone and lacks a portion of them. Among 15,000 to 20,000 clones listed, just over 85% were seen once. Material for sequencing was peripheral blood. Receptors originate from a human donor with active COVID-19. The donor label of this sample is uncertain. Each CDR3 is given with its conserved first and last residue. D genes are given only for firm matches. For some rows the clone size is stated as once, few or many, or as a class when expanded; others skip it.

length: 16
D: .
size: .
V: TRBV5-5
J: TRBJ2-3
DNA: TGTGCCAGCAGCCCCCCAATACTAGCTCGGGGAGATACGCAGTATTTT
CDR3: CASSPPILARGDTQYF

length: 15
D: .
size: few
V: TRBV9
J: TRBJ2-1
DNA: TGTGCCAGCAGCGCCGACTTGAGCTCCTACAATGAGCAGTTCTTC
CDR3: CASSADLSSYNEQFF

length: 13
D: TRBD1
size: .
V: TRBV4-1
J: TRBJ1-1
DNA: TGCGCCAGCAGCCGGACAGGGGGCACTGAAGCTTTCTTT
CDR3: CASSRTGGTEAFF

length: 14
D: .
size: .
V: TRBV6-5
J: TRBJ1-1
DNA: TGTGCCAGCAGTTACCGCCGGGGGGCAACTGAAGCTTTCTTT
CDR3: CASSYRRGATEAFF

length: 15
D: .
size: .
V: TRBV6-5
J: TRBJ2-7
DNA: TGTGCCAGCAGTTACTCAGGGCGGGGAACCTACGAGCAGTACTTC
CDR3: CASSYSGRGTYEQYF

length: 16
D: TRBD1
size: .
V: TRBV9
J: TRBJ1-4
DNA: TGTGCCAGCAGCCCTACCCCAGGGGGCGTAGGTGAAAAACTGTTTTTT
CDR3: CASSPTPGGVGEKLFF

length: 15
D: .
size: .
V: TRBV3-1/TRBV3-2
J: TRBJ1-4
DNA: TGTGCCAGCAGACAGACCCCTTGTGTTCGGGGAAAACTGTTTTTT
CDR3: CASRQTPCVRGKLFF

length: 17
D: TRBD1
size: .
V: TRBV6-2/TRBV6-3
J: TRBJ2-7
DNA: TGTGCCAGCAGTTCAGATAGGGAGACAGGGTCCACCTACGAGCAGTACTTC
CDR3: CASSSDRETGSTYEQYF

length: 14
D: .
size: .
V: TRBV18
J: TRBJ1-1
DNA: TGTGCCAGCTCACCAAAACAGACGAACACTGAAGCTTTCTTT
CDR3: CASSPKQTNTEAFF

length: 16
D: .
size: .
V: TRBV19
J: TRBJ2-1
DNA: TGTGCCAGTAGTCTCGAGATACTGAGCCCCTACAATGAGCAGTTCTTC
CDR3: CASSLEILSPYNEQFF

length: 15
D: TRBD1
size: .
V: TRBV11-1
J: TRBJ2-2
DNA: TGTGCCAGCAGCTTAGAGGGCGACAGGGCCGGGGAGCTGTTTTTT
CDR3: CASSLEGDRAGELFF

length: 13
D: TRBD1
size: .
V: TRBV6-5
J: TRBJ2-4
DNA: TGTGCCAGCAGGTCGACAGGGGCAAACATTCAGTACTTC
CDR3: CASRSTGANIQYF

length: 14
D: TRBD1
size: .
V: TRBV29-1
J: TRBJ2-7
DNA: TGCAGCGTCCTCCGGGACAGGCGCCCCTACGAGCAGTACTTC
CDR3: CSVLRDRRPYEQYF

length: 14
D: .
size: .
V: TRBV5-6
J: TRBJ1-4
DNA: TGTGCCAGCAGAGGGGCGGCCCATAATGAAAAACTGTTTTTT
CDR3: CASRGAAHNEKLFF

length: 15
D: .
size: few
V: TRBV7-2
J: TRBJ1-1
DNA: TGTGCCAGCAGCTTAGCGTGGAGTTTGGGGAGTGAAGCTTTCTTT
CDR3: CASSLAWSLGSEAFF

length: 17
D: TRBD2
size: .
V: TRBV6-6
J: TRBJ2-5
DNA: TGTGCCAGCAGTCCCCTCCGCGAAGCGGGGGGCCAAGAGACCCAGTACTTC
CDR3: CASSPLREAGGQETQYF

length: 14
D: .
size: .
V: TRBV7-8
J: TRBJ1-5
DNA: TGTGCCAGCAGCTCCCTGCGGTCGAGTTTCACCCAGCATTTT
CDR3: CASSSLRSSFTQHF

length: 13
D: .
size: .
V: TRBV12-3/TRBV12-4
J: TRBJ1-2
DNA: TGTGCCAGCAGTTTGCAGGGCCTCTATGGCTACACCTTC
CDR3: CASSLQGLYGYTF

length: 19
D: .
size: .
V: TRBV7-2
J: TRBJ2-2
DNA: TGTGCCAGCAGCTTGGCAGGGGTCGGGACACAAAGAAGCACCGGGGAGCTGTTTTTT
CDR3: CASSLAGVGTQRSTGELFF

length: 18
D: TRBD1
size: .
V: TRBV20-1
J: TRBJ1-3
DNA: TGCAGTGCTAGTCGACAGGGTGTAGGTCGGCTCTCTGGAAACACCATATATTTT
CDR3: CSASRQGVGRLSGNTIYF

length: 15
D: TRBD1
size: once
V: TRBV6-5
J: TRBJ2-5
DNA: TGTGCCAGCAGTTTACAGGGGGCGCGGCAAGAGACCCAGTACTTC
CDR3: CASSLQGARQETQYF

length: 20
D: .
size: .
V: TRBV3-1/TRBV3-2
J: TRBJ1-3
DNA: TGTGCCAGCAGCCAAGATCTACGATTTCGACAGACTAGCTCTGGAAACACCATATATTTT
CDR3: CASSQDLRFRQTSSGNTIYF

length: 13
D: TRBD2
size: .
V: TRBV2
J: TRBJ2-7
DNA: TGTGCCAGCCAGTCGGGGGGAGCCTACGAGCAGTACTTC
CDR3: CASQSGGAYEQYF

length: 12
D: TRBD1
size: .
V: TRBV7-2
J: TRBJ2-4
DNA: TGTGCCAGCAGCCAGGACAGGGACATTCAGTACTTC
CDR3: CASSQDRDIQYF

length: 14
D: TRBD1
size: .
V: TRBV19
J: TRBJ1-2
DNA: TGTGCCAGTACGAGACAGGGGTCTAACTATGGCTACACCTTC
CDR3: CASTRQGSNYGYTF

length: 14
D: .
size: .
V: TRBV5-1
J: TRBJ2-3
DNA: TGCGCCAGCAGCTTGGTAGTAAGCACAGATACGCAGTATTTT
CDR3: CASSLVVSTDTQYF

length: 16
D: .
size: .
V: TRBV18
J: TRBJ2-3
DNA: TGTGCCAGCTCACCCAGCGTTAACGATGCAACAGATACGCAGTATTTT
CDR3: CASSPSVNDATDTQYF

length: 14
D: .
size: .
V: TRBV5-1
J: TRBJ1-6
DNA: TGCGCCAGCAGCCCCGGACAGAATAATTCACCCCTCCACTTT
CDR3: CASSPGQNNSPLHF

length: 11
D: .
size: .
V: TRBV27
J: TRBJ1-2
DNA: TGTGCCAGCGGGCGTGGCTATGGCTACACCTTC
CDR3: CASGRGYGYTF

length: 14
D: .
size: .
V: TRBV5-1
J: TRBJ2-7
DNA: TGCGCCAGCAGCGACGGGGGATTCGCGTACGAGCAGTACTTC
CDR3: CASSDGGFAYEQYF

length: 13
D: .
size: .
V: TRBV18
J: TRBJ1-5
DNA: TGTGCCAGCGCCCGGGACACATATCAGCCCCAGCATTTT
CDR3: CASARDTYQPQHF

length: 15
D: TRBD2
size: .
V: TRBV7-9
J: TRBJ2-1
DNA: TGTGCCAGCAGCTTATATCGGACTAGAGGCAATGAGCAGTTCTTC
CDR3: CASSLYRTRGNEQFF

length: 18
D: TRBD2
size: .
V: TRBV18
J: TRBJ2-5
DNA: TGTGCCAGCTCACCATATGATAGGAGGACTAGTATCCAAGAGACCCAGTACTTC
CDR3: CASSPYDRRTSIQETQYF

length: 12
D: .
size: .
V: TRBV27
J: TRBJ1-1
DNA: TGTGCCAGCAGGCGGCAGGGACTCGGAGCTTTCTTT
CDR3: CASRRQGLGAFF

length: 16
D: .
size: .
V: TRBV5-1
J: TRBJ2-2
DNA: TGCGCCAGCAGCTATGGGACAAATCGGCCCACCGGGGAGCTGTTTTTT
CDR3: CASSYGTNRPTGELFF

length: 14
D: .
size: .
V: TRBV7-2
J: TRBJ2-7
DNA: TGTGCCAGCAGCTGGGACACGGGCTCCTACGAGCAGTACTTC
CDR3: CASSWDTGSYEQYF

length: 15
D: TRBD1
size: .
V: TRBV5-1
J: TRBJ1-1
DNA: TGCGCCAGCAGCTTGGGGACAGGGATGAACACTGAAGCTTTCTTT
CDR3: CASSLGTGMNTEAFF

length: 18
D: .
size: .
V: TRBV21-1
J: TRBJ2-7
DNA: TGTGCCAGCAGCAAAGGGGGGCCCTCAAGCGGGGGCTCCTACGAGCAGTACTTC
CDR3: CASSKGGPSSGGSYEQYF

length: 14
D: .
size: .
V: TRBV9
J: TRBJ2-5
DNA: TGTGCCAGCAGCGTAGGCGCCCTCGATGGGACCCAGTACTTC
CDR3: CASSVGALDGTQYF

length: 15
D: TRBD2
size: .
V: TRBV6-5
J: TRBJ2-1
DNA: TGTGCCAGCAGATTGACTAGCGGGGGGGCCGGTGAGCAGTTCTTC
CDR3: CASRLTSGGAGEQFF

length: 14
D: .
size: once
V: TRBV5-1
J: TRBJ1-4
DNA: TGCGCCAGCAGCCCCCAGGGGCTTCAAGAAAAACTGTTTTTT
CDR3: CASSPQGLQEKLFF

length: 16
D: TRBD1
size: .
V: TRBV19
J: TRBJ1-2
DNA: TGTGCCAGTAGTATGGACACAGGGGGCGCCCACTATGGCTACACCTTC
CDR3: CASSMDTGGAHYGYTF

length: 14
D: .
size: .
V: TRBV10-3
J: TRBJ1-4
DNA: TGTGCCATCAGTGAGTCACAAATTGGCGAAAAACTGTTTTTT
CDR3: CAISESQIGEKLFF

length: 18
D: TRBD1
size: once
V: TRBV10-3
J: TRBJ2-3
DNA: TGTGCCATCAGTGAGTCCCTTTCGACAGGGTTTTTCACAGATACGCAGTATTTT
CDR3: CAISESLSTGFFTDTQYF